This record covers a single TCR beta chain. The antigen remains unidentified. The data derive from a study of cytotoxic CD8 clonotypes in ibrutinib-treated CLL. The assay was immunoSEQ multiplex PCR, and TCRdb's table has in-frame clones only and misses some. The sample shows about 130,000 clones, approximately 83% of them seen only once. General observations from the study: While tracking circulating CD8+ T-cell counts, baseline clonality exceeded that of age-matched healthy donors.

There are 16 residues in the CDR3. Germline loops: CDR1 MDHEN, CDR2 SYDVKM. V trimming: 4 bases; J trimming: 6 bases; junction bases outside the gene matches: 13. The specimen comprised PBMCs, sampled after 24 months of ibrutinib treatment. V and J are TRBV28 and TRBJ1-1, with 8 bases identical to TRBD1. The source is a human donor with chronic lymphocytic leukemia. CDR3 sequence reads: CASSSSGTGPPAEAFF. As DNA, the CDR3 is TGTGCCAGCAGTTCCTCCGGGACAGGCCCCCCGGCTGAAGCTTTCTTT. Full variable domain (rest looked up from reference TRBV28 and TRBJ1-1): DVKVTQSSRYLVKRTGEKVFLECVQDMDHENMFWYRQDPGLGLRLIYFSYDVKMKEKGDIPEGYSVSREKKERFSLILESASTNQTSMYLCASSSSGTGPPAEAFFGQGTRLTVV.